The T cell receptor (beta chain) under discussion was sequenced for a study of blood T cell repertoires in COVID-19. Study-level background: COVID-19 samples from acute and convalescent phases originated in the United States, Italy and Spain. Sample material is recorded as cDNA or gDNA derived from T cells, B-cell-depleted T cells, or PBMCs.

This CDR3 has 11 residues. Between the trimmed V and J ends, which lost 3 bases and 7 bases, there was a span of 6 bases. Germline V gene data show CDR1 as MNHEY and CDR2 as SVGEGT. In the authors' workflow: Amplified reference gene primers provided the basis for estimating nucleated cell counts. Libraries were prepared by immunoSEQ multiplex PCR; TCRdb keeps only in-frame clonotypes and omits some of them. Clone size and V and J calls were adopted from that table, with D and trimming inferred from the DNA. The sample shows roughly 140,000 clones, about 88% of them seen only once. Patients of the Seattle cohort, enrolled during active infection, were followed longitudinally.

The sequenced sample consisted of peripheral blood. The TCR sequence derives from a woman aged 55-75 years with COVID-19, enrolled during active disease. This chain uses TRBV6-2 or TRBV6-3 with TRBJ1-1; D uncertain. CDR3 sequence (DNA): TGTGCCAGCAGTTATTACAGTGAAGCTTTCTTT. Its protein is CASSYYSEAFF.